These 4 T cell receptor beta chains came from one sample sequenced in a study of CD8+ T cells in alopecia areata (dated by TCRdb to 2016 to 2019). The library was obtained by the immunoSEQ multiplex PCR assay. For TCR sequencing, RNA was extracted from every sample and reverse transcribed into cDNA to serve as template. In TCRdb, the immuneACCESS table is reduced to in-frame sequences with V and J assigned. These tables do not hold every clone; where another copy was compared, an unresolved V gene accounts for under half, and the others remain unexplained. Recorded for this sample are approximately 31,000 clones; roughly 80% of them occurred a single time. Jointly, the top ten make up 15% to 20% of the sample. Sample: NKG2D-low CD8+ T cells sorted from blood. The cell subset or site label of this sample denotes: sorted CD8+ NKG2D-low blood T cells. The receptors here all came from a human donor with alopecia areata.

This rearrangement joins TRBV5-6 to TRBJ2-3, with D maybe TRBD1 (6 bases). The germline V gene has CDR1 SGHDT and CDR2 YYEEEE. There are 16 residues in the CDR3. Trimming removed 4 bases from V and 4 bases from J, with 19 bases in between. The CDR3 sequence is CASSPQTGILPDTQYF. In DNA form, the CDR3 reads TGTGCCAGCAGCCCGCAGACAGGTATCCTTCCAGATACGCAGTATTTT.

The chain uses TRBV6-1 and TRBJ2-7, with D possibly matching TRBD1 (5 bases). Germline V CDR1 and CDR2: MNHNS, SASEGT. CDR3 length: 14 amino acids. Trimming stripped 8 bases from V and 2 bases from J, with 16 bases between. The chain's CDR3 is CASVGPDGPYEQYF. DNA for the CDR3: TGTGCCAGCGTGGGGCCCGACGGACCCTACGAGCAGTACTTC.

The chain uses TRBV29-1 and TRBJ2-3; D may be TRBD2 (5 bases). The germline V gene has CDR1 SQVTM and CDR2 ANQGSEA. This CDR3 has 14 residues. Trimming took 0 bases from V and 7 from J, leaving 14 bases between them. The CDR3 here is CSVEDFFEGYTQYF. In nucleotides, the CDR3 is TGCAGCGTTGAAGATTTCTTTGAGGGTTATACGCAGTATTTT.

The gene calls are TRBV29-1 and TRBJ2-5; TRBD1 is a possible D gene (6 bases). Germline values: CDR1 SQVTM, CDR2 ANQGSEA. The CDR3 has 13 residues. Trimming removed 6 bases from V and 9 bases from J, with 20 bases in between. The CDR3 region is CSVETQGPPAQYF. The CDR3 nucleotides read TGCAGCGTGGAAACCCAGGGGCCGCCGGCCCAGTACTTC.